The clone carrying this T cell receptor beta chain was counted once. The target antigen is unknown. The data are from a study of cytomegalovirus exposure and HLA in healthy donors. Study-wide points: A few chains linked to CMV were shown in vitro to be specific for CMV antigens.

TCRdb keeps only in-frame clones here, not all; method: immunoSEQ multiplex PCR. This table has some 170,000 clones, 90% to 97% appearing once. Germline V gene sequence: CDR1 MGHRA, CDR2 YSYEKL. This CDR3 region has 17 residues. Between the trimmed V and J ends, which lost 0 bases and 3 bases, there was a span of 15 bases. V is TRBV4-1 and J is TRBJ1-5, with D perhaps TRBD1 (5 bases). Material for sequencing was PBMCs. The receptor's source is a woman aged 18-35 years in good health and CMV-seronegative. The CDR3 sequence is CASSQESGGTFNQPQHF. The CDR3 nucleotides are TGCGCCAGCAGCCAAGAGTCCGGGGGGACGTTCAATCAGCCCCAGCATTTT.